The rows below give T cell receptor beta chains drawn from one sample of a study of shared clonotypes between healthy human individuals. Only in-frame clones appear in the TCRdb table, and some are missing; sequencing was by immunoSEQ multiplex PCR. Here the sample spans around 320,000 clones, about nine tenths being singletons. The sample consisted of memory CD8+ T cells sorted from blood. The receptors originated from a man younger than 30 in good health. The CDR3 runs from the conserved cysteine through the conserved F or W. D genes are given only for firm matches. Some rows have no size entry. The others give once, few or many, or a class for an expanded clone.

CDR3: CASSEAVTNTDTQYF
DNA: TGTGCCAGCAGTGAAGCGGTCACCAACACAGATACGCAGTATTTT
size: .
D: .
V: TRBV6-1
J: TRBJ2-3

CDR3: CSVDWTEAFF
DNA: TGCAGCGTTGATTGGACAGAAGCTTTCTTT
size: .
D: .
V: TRBV29-1
J: TRBJ1-1

CDR3: CASSLQDTYYEQYF
DNA: TGTGCCAGCAGTTTACAGGACACCTACTACGAGCAGTACTTC
size: .
D: .
V: TRBV27
J: TRBJ2-7

CDR3: CASSESSGSPYEQYF
DNA: TGTGCCAGCAGTGAATCTAGCGGGAGTCCGTACGAGCAGTACTTC
size: .
D: TRBD2
V: TRBV6-1
J: TRBJ2-7

CDR3: CASGSGTGGLGNVLTF
DNA: TGTGCCAGCGGATCAGGGACAGGGGGGCTCGGAAACGTCCTGACTTTC
size: once
D: TRBD1
V: TRBV6-4
J: TRBJ2-6

CDR3: CASSDSLEAFF
DNA: TGTGCCAGCAGCGACAGTCTTGAAGCTTTCTTT
size: .
D: .
V: TRBV11-2
J: TRBJ1-1

CDR3: CASSLEGDGTEAFF
DNA: TGTGCCAGCAGCTTAGAGGGCGATGGGACTGAAGCTTTCTTT
size: many
D: .
V: TRBV13
J: TRBJ1-1

CDR3: CASSQEIGRVYEQYF
DNA: TGTGCCAGCAGCCAAGAAATCGGCAGGGTCTACGAGCAGTACTTC
size: .
D: .
V: TRBV14
J: TRBJ2-7

CDR3: CASSQDSGLWGLNEQFF
DNA: TGCGCCAGCAGCCAAGATTCGGGACTATGGGGCCTCAATGAGCAGTTCTTC
size: once
D: TRBD2
V: TRBV4-3
J: TRBJ2-1

CDR3: CASSTTGGYYGYTF
DNA: TGTGCCAGCAGTACCACAGGGGGGTACTATGGCTACACCTTC
size: .
D: TRBD1
V: TRBV28
J: TRBJ1-2

CDR3: CASSETSGVDDEQYF
DNA: TGTGCCAGCTCCGAGACTAGCGGGGTTGATGACGAGCAGTACTTC
size: few
D: TRBD2
V: TRBV6-5
J: TRBJ2-7

CDR3: CASSFGGEQFF
DNA: TGTGCCAGCAGTTTCGGCGGGGAGCAGTTCTTC
size: .
D: .
V: TRBV27
J: TRBJ2-1

CDR3: CASSARSSYNSPLHF
DNA: TGTGCCAGCAGCGCAAGAAGCTCCTATAATTCACCCCTCCACTTT
size: .
D: .
V: TRBV28
J: TRBJ1-6

CDR3: CASSRTGLNTEAFF
DNA: TGTGCCAGCAGTAGAACCGGACTGAACACTGAAGCTTTCTTT
size: .
D: .
V: TRBV28
J: TRBJ1-1

CDR3: CASSLERGGELFF
DNA: TGTGCCAGCAGCTTAGAGAGGGGTGGGGAGCTGTTTTTT
size: .
D: .
V: TRBV11-3
J: TRBJ2-2

CDR3: CASSSGIGGSPLHF
DNA: TGTGCCAGCAGCTCCGGGATAGGGGGCTCACCCCTCCACTTT
size: .
D: TRBD1
V: TRBV6-5
J: TRBJ1-6

CDR3: CASRPTDIYGYTF
DNA: TGTGCCAGCAGGCCGACAGATATCTATGGCTACACCTTC
size: .
D: .
V: TRBV21-1
J: TRBJ1-2

CDR3: CASSGQANTGELFF
DNA: TGTGCCAGCAGCGGACAGGCGAACACCGGGGAGCTGTTTTTT
size: .
D: TRBD1
V: TRBV7-8
J: TRBJ2-2

CDR3: CASSSWTSGALQETQYF
DNA: TGTGCCAGCAGCTCCTGGACTAGCGGGGCCCTCCAAGAGACCCAGTACTTC
size: .
D: TRBD2
V: TRBV11-2
J: TRBJ2-5

CDR3: CASSRGMNTEAFF
DNA: TGTGCCAGCAGCCGAGGGATGAACACTGAAGCTTTCTTT
size: .
D: .
V: TRBV9
J: TRBJ1-1

CDR3: CASAPSEAQREFHEQFF
DNA: TGTGCCAGCGCCCCTTCCGAGGCCCAGCGGGAGTTCCATGAGCAGTTCTTC
size: .
D: TRBD2
V: TRBV25-1
J: TRBJ2-1

CDR3: CASSEAGGRRYGYTF
DNA: TGTGCCAGCAGTGAAGCGGGCGGGCGGCGGTATGGCTACACCTTC
size: .
D: .
V: TRBV2
J: TRBJ1-2

CDR3: CASSQGIGRYEQYF
DNA: TGCGCCAGCAGCCAAGGGATCGGTAGGTACGAGCAGTACTTC
size: .
D: .
V: TRBV4-3
J: TRBJ2-7

CDR3: CASSARLGRGIPGELFF
DNA: TGTGCCAGCAGCGCCCGCCTGGGTCGGGGGATACCCGGGGAGCTGTTTTTT
size: .
D: .
V: TRBV9
J: TRBJ2-2

CDR3: CASSDRGLRGNTIYF
DNA: TGTGCCAGCAGTGACAGGGGGCTGAGAGGAAACACCATATATTTT
size: .
D: TRBD1
V: TRBV28
J: TRBJ1-3

CDR3: CASSPGQDNEKLFF
DNA: TGTGCCAGCAGTCCGGGACAAGATAATGAAAAACTGTTTTTT
size: many
D: .
V: TRBV25-1
J: TRBJ1-4

CDR3: CASSSKDWGTEAFF
DNA: TGCGCCAGCAGCTCCAAGGATTGGGGGACTGAAGCTTTCTTT
size: .
D: .
V: TRBV5-1
J: TRBJ1-1